This T cell receptor (beta chain) stems from a study of CD8+ T cells in alopecia areata. The wider study: Treatment ran 6 to 18 months, with 6 months of follow-up afterward.

CDR1 and CDR2 (germline): SQVTM, ANQGSEA. CDR3 size: 13 residues. Trimming removed 0 bases from V and 0 bases from J, with 5 bases in between. Treatment given: oral pan-JAK inhibitor, 5-10 mg twice daily. Sequencing relied on a cDNA template that was reverse transcribed from extracted RNA. Only in-frame clones appear in the TCRdb table, and some are missing; sequencing was by immunoSEQ multiplex PCR. The table lists 200,000 or so clones, 58% of them singletons. The J gene is TRBJ1-1, the V gene TRBV29-1; D remains unclear. Specimen: CD4+ T cells sorted from blood, collected at week 24, from a patient treated with tofacitinib. The source is a human donor with alopecia areata. CDR3 sequence: CSVEDEVNTEAFF. The CDR3 nucleotides read TGCAGCGTTGAAGATGAAGTGAACACTGAAGCTTTCTTT.